The 20 T cell receptor beta chains below come from one sample, sequenced in a study of OX40 agonist ivuxolimab in advanced cancers. Sequenced by immunoSEQ multiplex PCR; TCRdb stores in-frame clones only, minus some. The table includes roughly 51,000 clones, around nine tenths detected once. The source material was CD4+ or CD8+ T cells sorted from blood, sampled in a trial of the OX40 agonist ivuxolimab. The origin of the receptors is an adult with an advanced solid tumor such as melanoma, head and neck, liver or kidney cancer.

The rearrangement joins TRBV9 to TRBJ2-3; TRBD2 matches 11 bases. The CDR3 consists of 16 residues. Trimming took 4 bases from V and 3 from J; bases not matched to a gene: 7. The germline V gene encodes CDR1 SGDLS and CDR2 YYNGEE. The CDR3 nucleotides are TGTGCCAGCAGCTCCCGTAGCGGGAGGGGAACAGATACGCAGTATTTT. It specifies CASSSRSGRGTDTQYF.

This clone has a single count. The V call is TRBV7-3, the J call TRBJ1-1; the D gene is possibly TRBD1 (6 bases). The CDR3 totals 14 residues. CDR1 is SGHTA and CDR2 is FQGTGA in the germline V gene. Trimming took off 4 bases at V and 1 base at J, with 10 bases between the two ends. The CDR3 here is CASSSGVANTEAFF. DNA of the CDR3: TGTGCCAGCAGCTCAGGGGTGGCGAACACTGAAGCTTTCTTT. Looking up the rest from reference TRBV7-3 and TRBJ1-1 gives the full variable domain: GAGVSQTPSNKVTEKGKYVELRCDPISGHTALYWYRQSLGQGPEFLIYFQGTGAADDSGLPNDRFFAVRPEGSVSTLKIQRTERGDSAVYLCASSSGVANTEAFFGQGTRLTVV.

The rearrangement joins TRBV18 to TRBJ2-7; TRBD1 aligns across 7 bases. Trimming cost V 6 bases and J 5 bases; bases outside gene matches: 10. The CDR3 is 14 amino acids. CDR1 KGHSH and CDR2 LQKENI come from the germline V gene. CDR3: CASSQLTGVNEQYF. The CDR3 bases are TGTGCCAGCTCGCAACTTACAGGGGTCAACGAGCAGTACTTC.

CDR3 in amino acids: CASNLQGGDNSPLHF. The CDR3 nucleotides are TGTGCCAGCAACCTTCAGGGGGGTGATAATTCACCCCTCCACTTT. The gene calls are TRBV6-6 and TRBJ1-6; the match to TRBD1 covers 7 bases. This CDR3 is built from 15 residues. Germline values: CDR1 MNHNY, CDR2 SVGAGI (reference sequence). V was pared by 7 bases and J by 5 bases, with 8 bases of the junction left unmatched.

V gene TRBV30 combines with J gene TRBJ1-6; D is unclear. Between the trimmed V and J ends, which lost 2 bases and 10 bases, there was a span of 12 bases. The CDR3 runs to 13 residues. From germline, CDR1 is GTSNPN and CDR2 SVGIG (reference sequence). CDR3 region: CAWSLYQDSPLHF. CDR3 DNA sequence: TGTGCCTGGAGTCTTTACCAGGACTCACCCCTCCACTTT.

The genes are TRBV6-5 and TRBJ1-5; 9 bases agree with TRBD1. Germline V gene sequence: CDR1 MNHEY, CDR2 SVGAGI. This CDR3 has 14 residues. The junction had 4 bases not matched to a gene; V was cut back by 4 bases and J by 6 bases. The CDR3 DNA reads TGTGCCAGCAGTTTGGGGACAGGGCGTCAGCCCCAGCATTTT. This sequence encodes CASSLGTGRQPQHF.

The chain combines TRBV9 with TRBJ2-3; 8 positions agree with TRBD2. Germline V lookup: CDR1 SGDLS, CDR2 YYNGEE. J gave up 2 bases and V 0 bases, and 5 bases lay outside the gene matches. This CDR3 is 16 amino acids long. CDR3 sequence: CASSVEAGGATDTQYF. CDR3 DNA sequence: TGTGCCAGCAGCGTAGAGGCGGGAGGTGCCACAGATACGCAGTATTTT.

This clone was detected once. V is TRBV18 and J is TRBJ2-1; 8 nucleotides align to TRBD1. CDR1 KGHSH and CDR2 LQKENI come from the germline V gene. The CDR3 covers 14 residues. J was trimmed by 7 bases and V by 1 base; bases with no gene match: 3. The CDR3 spells CASSPLTGANEQFF. The CDR3 DNA reads as TGTGCCAGCTCACCACTGACAGGGGCGAATGAGCAGTTCTTC.

The V and J genes are TRBV9 and TRBJ2-2, with 8 bases that match TRBD1. The germline V gene has CDR1 SGDLS and CDR2 YYNGEE. The length of the CDR3 is 16 residues. J gave up 6 bases and V 0 bases, and 7 bases lay outside the gene matches. The CDR3 protein is CASSVGGQVYSGELFF. The CDR3, as DNA: TGTGCCAGCAGCGTAGGGGGACAGGTGTACTCCGGGGAGCTGTTTTTT.

With regard to this clone: Germline and junction disagree at one end, which may indicate a read error. V gene TRBV4-1 combines with J gene TRBJ2-1; no reliable D call. Germline V lookup: CDR1 MGHRA, CDR2 YSYEKL. This CDR3 is built from 14 residues. In DNA, the CDR3 is TGCGCCAGCAGCCAAGACCCCATCCACCCCCTTAGGATCTTC. As protein: CASSQDPIHPLRIF.

The chain links TRBV4-2 to TRBJ1-4; D is perhaps TRBD1 (5 bases). Looked up from germline, CDR1 is LGHNA and CDR2 is YNFKEQ. The CDR3 totals 15 residues. V was cut by 4 bases and J by 2 bases, with 11 bases left in between. The CDR3 sequence: CASSRPDSTNEKLFF. CDR3 DNA sequence: TGTGCCAGCAGCCGCCCAGACAGCACTAATGAAAAACTGTTTTTT.

Only a few counts were recorded for this clone. The chain uses TRBV29-1 and TRBJ1-4; 9 bases match TRBD1. Germline V gene lookup returns CDR1 SQVTM and CDR2 ANQGSEA. V trimming: 6 bases; J trimming: 5 bases; junction bases outside the gene matches: 7. This CDR3 is built from 14 residues. CDR3 nucleotides: TGCAGCGTGGTACCGGGACAGGGAAATGAAAAACTGTTTTTT. Translation: CSVVPGQGNEKLFF.

The chain links TRBV18 to TRBJ2-7; D not resolved. V lost 6 bases to trimming and J lost 2 bases, with 11 bases between them. The germline CDR1 and CDR2 sequences are KGHSH and LQKENI. This CDR3 region has 13 residues. The CDR3 sequence is CASSSAQTYEQYF. CDR3 sequence (DNA): TGTGCCAGCTCCTCGGCACAGACCTACGAGCAGTACTTC.

This chain links TRBV12-5 with TRBJ2-5, with TRBD1 identical over 9 bases. There are 15 residues in the CDR3. The germline CDR1 and CDR2 sequences are LGHNT and FRNRAP. The trim removed 6 bases at V and 2 bases at J, leaving 7 bases unmatched. As DNA, the CDR3 is TGTGCTAGTGGAGAGGGACAGGGAAAGCAAGAGACCCAGTACTTC. Protein product: CASGEGQGKQETQYF.

This chain uses TRBV7-8 with TRBJ2-5; 12 bases line up with TRBD2. The J call is doubtful: the DNA matches TRBJ2-7 better. Germline CDR1 reads SGHVS; CDR2 reads FQNEAQ. The CDR3 is made up of 14 amino acids. Here the CDR3 reads CASSMTSGGHEQYF. The CDR3 DNA reads TGTGCCAGCAGCATGACTAGCGGGGGTCACGAGCAGTACTTC.

The V gene is TRBV27, the J gene TRBJ2-2; D possibly corresponds to TRBD1 (7 bases). In germline, CDR1 is MNHEY, CDR2 SMNVEV (reference sequence). The length of the CDR3 is 16 residues. The V end lost 5 bases, the J end lost 2 bases, and 15 bases lay between the germline ends. CDR3 protein: CASSRSGDSNTGELFF. In nucleotides, the CDR3 is TGTGCCAGCAGTAGATCGGGGGACAGTAACACCGGGGAGCTGTTTTTT.

This clone was observed a single time. The gene calls are TRBV27 and TRBJ2-5; a possible D gene is TRBD1 (6 bases). Trimming stripped 2 bases from V and 4 bases from J, with 14 bases between. There are 15 residues in the CDR3. Per the germline V gene, CDR1 is MNHEY and CDR2 is SMNVEV (reference sequence). The CDR3 bases are TGTGCCAGCAGTTTAGTTAGGACAGTGGGAGAGACCCAGTACTTC. Its translation is CASSLVRTVGETQYF.

The V call is TRBV11-2, the J call TRBJ1-2; no reliable D call. Germline CDR1 SGHAT, CDR2 FQNNGV. This CDR3 region has 15 residues. V lost 5 bases, J lost 4 bases, and 17 bases lay in between. CDR3 sequence (DNA): TGTGCCAGCAGCCCCTCGGACGGAGAGGGCTATGGCTACACCTTC. Protein: CASSPSDGEGYGYTF.

The chain joins TRBV11-2 to TRBJ2-7; the D gene is possibly TRBD2 (6 bases). V was trimmed by 5 bases and J by 3 bases, leaving 14 bases between them. The CDR3 spans 14 residues. Per the germline V gene, CDR1 is SGHAT and CDR2 is FQNNGV. The CDR3 DNA follows: TGTGCCAGCAGCCCAGACGGAGGGATCTACGAGCAGTACTTC. Amino acid sequence: CASSPDGGIYEQYF.

The V gene is TRBV5-1, the J gene TRBJ1-1, with 7 bases that match TRBD1. Germline V lookup: CDR1 SGHRS, CDR2 YFSETQ. The CDR3 is 18 amino acids. The V segment lost 5 bases and the J segment 6 bases; nucleotides outside the gene matches: 22. The DNA of the CDR3 is TGCGCCAGCAGAAGCGGTGCTGGGACAGCCCTCCCTGCCGCTGAAGCTTTCTTT. Translated, it gives CASRSGAGTALPAAEAFF.